These 21 T cell receptor beta chains share one sample of origin, sequenced in a study of cytomegalovirus exposure and HLA in healthy donors. 13 Jbeta primers and 60 Vbeta primers were used for the PCR. Measured with immunoSEQ multiplex PCR; TCRdb has only the in-frame clones, and not every one. The sample has around 100,000 clones. Sequenced input: PBMCs. The receptor source for this set is a man aged 35-49 years in good health and CMV-seronegative.

Here the CDR3 DNA reads TGTGCCAGTAGTATAAAGGGGTTGGGCGGTCAGCCCCAGCATTTT. It is translated as CASSIKGLGGQPQHF. V and J are TRBV19 and TRBJ1-5, with D possibly being TRBD1 (5 bases). Looked up from germline, CDR1 is LNHDA and CDR2 is SQIVND (reference sequence). This CDR3 contains 15 residues. V dropped 2 bases and J dropped 6 bases, with 14 bases sitting between them.

The chain joins TRBV5-4 to TRBJ2-5; 8 nucleotides line up with TRBD2. Germline trimming cut 0 bases from V and 2 bases from J; bases unmatched to any gene: 3. The CDR3 extends over 15 amino acids. The V gene's germline CDR1 is SGHNT and CDR2 YYREEE (reference sequence). The CDR3 region is CASSLAGGPQETQYF. The CDR3 coding sequence is TGTGCCAGCAGCTTGGCGGGGGGGCCTCAAGAGACCCAGTACTTC.

This chain connects TRBV7-9 to TRBJ2-3; a weak D match, TRBD2 (5 bases). Germline-derived CDR1 and CDR2 are SEHNR and FQNEAQ (reference sequence). V lost 3 bases and J 3 bases, leaving 13 bases between the germline ends. The CDR3 sequence is 15 residues long. The chain's CDR3 is CASSFSPGVTDTQYF. The CDR3 nucleotides read TGTGCCAGCAGCTTCTCGCCCGGGGTGACAGATACGCAGTATTTT.

V usage is TRBV10-3 and J usage is TRBJ2-3; tentative D call: TRBD2 (5 bases). The CDR3 sequence is 14 residues long. Germline V gene lookup returns CDR1 ENHRY and CDR2 SYGVKD. V gave up 4 bases and J gave up 2 bases, with 10 bases separating them. This CDR3 reads CAISGRDNTDTQYF. CDR3 in DNA: TGTGCCATCAGTGGCCGGGATAACACAGATACGCAGTATTTT.

The chain couples TRBV6-5 to TRBJ2-7, with 12 bases lining up with TRBD1. CDR1 is MNHEY and CDR2 is SVGAGI in the germline V gene. The CDR3 consists of 15 residues. The junction had 5 bases not matched to a gene; V was cut back by 5 bases and J by 3 bases. In DNA, the CDR3 is TGTGCCAGCAGTCAGGGGACAGGGGGCTTCTACGAGCAGTACTTC. This codes for CASSQGTGGFYEQYF.

The rearrangement links TRBV4-3 to TRBJ2-1; possibly TRBD2 for D (5 bases). Per the germline V gene, CDR1 is LGHNA and CDR2 is YSLEER. The V gene lost 0 bases and the J gene lost 3 bases, with 12 bases spanning the gap. The CDR3 spans 16 residues. The CDR3 coding sequence is TGCGCCAGCAGCCAAGATCCCCTAGGGAGCTACAATGAGCAGTTCTTC. It is translated as CASSQDPLGSYNEQFF.

The chain uses TRBV5-4 and TRBJ2-5, with 7 nucleotides matching TRBD1. The trim removed 1 base at V and 5 bases at J, leaving 8 bases unmatched. Germline V CDR1 and CDR2: SGHNT, YYREEE (reference sequence). The CDR3 sequence is 15 residues long. This chain's CDR3 is CASSLIGGDGETQYF. The CDR3 bases are TGTGCCAGCAGCTTGATAGGGGGCGACGGGGAGACCCAGTACTTC.

The chain recombines TRBV16 with TRBJ1-5; TRBD1 agrees at 9 bases. The CDR3 is made up of 17 amino acids. Unmatched junction bases numbered 12, after V lost 0 bases and J lost 9 bases. Germline V gene data show CDR1 as KGHSY and CDR2 as FQNENV. This CDR3 is CASSQSVGTGNGRPQHF. CDR3 DNA: TGTGCCAGCAGCCAATCGGTCGGGACAGGGAATGGGAGGCCCCAGCATTTT.

The J gene is TRBJ2-4, the V gene TRBV11-2; 7 bases agree with TRBD1. CDR3 length: 14 amino acids. With V trimmed by 5 bases and J by 4 bases, 5 bases remained unmatched. Germline values: CDR1 SGHAT, CDR2 FQNNGV. CDR3 region: CASSPGQIKNIQYF. The CDR3 DNA sequence: TGTGCCAGCAGCCCGGGACAGATTAAAAACATTCAGTACTTC. The full variable domain, with the rest looked up from reference TRBV11-2 and TRBJ2-4, is EAGVAQSPRYKIIEKRQSVAFWCNPISGHATLYWYQQILGQGPKLLIQFQNNGVVDDSQLPKDRFSAERLKGVDSTLKIQPAKLEDSAVYLCASSPGQIKNIQYFGAGTRLSVL.

V and J are TRBV19 and TRBJ1-4; no clear D. The V end lost 8 bases, the J end lost 0 bases, and 10 bases lay between the germline ends. Germline V lookup: CDR1 LNHDA, CDR2 SQIVND (reference sequence). The CDR3 contains 14 residues. The CDR3 loop reads CASARTATNEKLFF. The CDR3 DNA reads as TGTGCCAGTGCTAGGACTGCAACTAATGAAAAACTGTTTTTT.

The chain recombines TRBV19 with TRBJ2-1; 10 bases are a match to TRBD2. The CDR3 has 16 residues. With 3 bases clipped from V and 3 bases from J, the junction kept 5 bases outside the gene matches. Germline lookup yields CDR1 LNHDA and CDR2 SQIVND (reference sequence). Here the CDR3 DNA reads TGTGCCAGTAGTATCTACCTAGCGGGGGTCTACAATGAGCAGTTCTTC. Its protein product is CASSIYLAGVYNEQFF. The variable domain in full, with the rest retrieved from reference TRBV19 and TRBJ2-1, is DGGITQSPKYLFRKEGQNVTLSCEQNLNHDAMYWYRQDPGQGLRLIYYSQIVNDFQKGDIAEGYSVSREKKESFPLTVTSAQKNPTAFYLCASSIYLAGVYNEQFFGPGTRLTVL.

This chain uses TRBV28 with TRBJ2-1; 11 nucleotides agree with TRBD1. This CDR3 is 17 amino acids long. Germline V gene lookup returns CDR1 MDHEN and CDR2 SYDVKM. J lost 4 bases, V lost 6 bases, and 11 bases had no gene match. The CDR3 DNA follows: TGTGCCAGCAGCTCCTTTGCCGGGACAGGGGGTTACAATGAGCAGTTCTTC. The encoded protein is CASSSFAGTGGYNEQFF. The variable domain in full, completed from reference TRBV28 and TRBJ2-1, reads DVKVTQSSRYLVKRTGEKVFLECVQDMDHENMFWYRQDPGLGLRLIYFSYDVKMKEKGDIPEGYSVSREKKERFSLILESASTNQTSMYLCASSSFAGTGGYNEQFFGPGTRLTVL.

The chain joins TRBV6-5 to TRBJ2-7; maybe TRBD1 (6 bases). Germline CDR1 and CDR2: MNHEY and SVGAGI. V was trimmed by 6 bases and J by 3 bases, leaving 9 bases between them. The CDR3 extends over 12 amino acids. The CDR3, as DNA: TGTGCCAGCAGGTCAGGGGTCTACGAGCAGTACTTC. It translates to CASRSGVYEQYF.

The rearrangement joins TRBV2 to TRBJ1-2; D possibly corresponds to TRBD1 (6 bases). The CDR3 covers 11 residues. CDR1 is SNHLY, CDR2 FYNNEI, per germline. The V end was cut by 11 bases, the J end by 6 bases, with 13 bases between. CDR3 loop: CAVPRGDGYTF. CDR3 coding DNA: TGTGCCGTCCCCAGGGGCGATGGCTACACCTTC.

The chain uses TRBV19 and TRBJ1-1; D is uncertain. Germline CDR1 reads LNHDA; CDR2 reads SQIVND (reference sequence). CDR3 length equals 15 residues. V was shortened by 4 bases and J by 2 bases, with 14 bases between the two germline ends. The CDR3 nucleotides are TGTGCCAGTAGTAGAGAACAGTGGCCAAACACTGAAGCTTTCTTT. Protein: CASSREQWPNTEAFF.

This chain joins TRBV2 and TRBJ1-5, with 9 bases matching TRBD1. The ends lost 6 bases at V and 3 bases at J; junction bases unmatched: 9. The CDR3 runs to 16 residues. Germline CDR1 is SNHLY and CDR2 is FYNNEI. DNA of the CDR3: TGTGCCAGCAGGGGGACAGGGCAACTTTACAATCAGCCCCAGCATTTT. Protein product: CASRGTGQLYNQPQHF.

The chain has TRBV9 and TRBJ2-1; 8 nucleotides align to TRBD2. This CDR3 has 20 residues. Germline V gene data show CDR1 as SGDLS and CDR2 as YYNGEE. V lost 0 bases to trimming and J lost 0 bases; unmatched junction nucleotides: 14. Here the CDR3 DNA reads TGTGCCAGCAGCGTAGCAGTTGGTAGCGGGACTACCAGCTCCTACAATGAGCAGTTCTTC. Translating it yields CASSVAVGSGTTSSYNEQFF.

This chain connects TRBV6-5 to TRBJ2-5; TRBD1 matches at 7 bases. Germline V gene data show CDR1 as MNHEY and CDR2 as SVGAGI. V dropped 6 bases and J dropped 2; count of bases not matched to a gene: 9. The CDR3 has 15 amino acids. This CDR3 reads CASRIGGSPQETQYF. The CDR3, as DNA: TGTGCCAGCAGAATAGGGGGCAGTCCACAAGAGACCCAGTACTTC.

The CDR3 here is CASLLAGGYEQYF. In nucleotides, the CDR3 is TGTGCCAGCTTATTAGCGGGAGGCTACGAGCAGTACTTC. The rearrangement links TRBV28 to TRBJ2-7; 10 nucleotides match TRBD2. Per germline, CDR1 MDHEN and CDR2 SYDVKM. J lost 3 bases, V lost 8 bases, and 4 bases had no gene match. The CDR3 contains 13 residues.

This rearrangement joins TRBV19 to TRBJ1-2, with 7 bases aligning to TRBD1. This CDR3 comprises 15 residues. From germline, CDR1 is LNHDA and CDR2 SQIVND (reference sequence). Trimming at V came to 5 bases and at J to 4 bases, leaving 10 bases not matched to a gene. CDR3 sequence reads: CASSLRQGAAYGYTF. As DNA, the CDR3 is TGTGCCAGTAGTCTCCGACAGGGCGCGGCCTATGGCTACACCTTC.

The J gene is TRBJ1-2, the V gene TRBV4-1; 7 positions match TRBD1. The CDR3 length is 18 residues. The germline V gene encodes CDR1 MGHRA and CDR2 YSYEKL. V was clipped by 3 bases and J by 4 bases; unmatched bases: 17. The CDR3, as DNA: TGCGCCAGCAGCCAGATCAACGACAGGGCTGGGTCCCCCTATGGCTACACCTTC. Its protein product is CASSQINDRAGSPYGYTF.